These 6 T cell receptor beta chains were sequenced from one sample in a study of blood T cell repertoires in COVID-19. The method was immunoSEQ multiplex PCR; TCRdb's version includes in-frame clones alone and lacks a portion of them. Seen here are roughly 98,000 clones, approximately 82% observed once, and the top ten hold 11%. The sequenced sample consisted of peripheral blood. These receptors came from an older man with active or convalescent COVID-19.

The chain recombines TRBV30 with TRBJ1-1, with a weak D call TRBD1 (6 bases). The V end lost 3 bases, the J end lost 1 base, and 9 bases lay between the germline ends. Germline-derived CDR1 and CDR2 are GTSNPN and SVGIG (reference sequence). The CDR3 consists of 13 residues. CDR3: CAWRSGANTEAFF. DNA of the CDR3: TGTGCCTGGAGATCAGGGGCGAACACTGAAGCTTTCTTT. Together with reference TRBV30 and TRBJ1-1, the CDR3 gives the full variable domain: SQTIHQWPATLVQPVGSPLSLECTVEGTSNPNLYWYRQAAGRGLQLLFYSVGIGQISSEVPQNLSASRPQDRQFILSSKKLLLSDSGFYLCAWRSGANTEAFFGQGTRLTVV.

The V and J genes are TRBV5-4 and TRBJ1-4; D unresolved. The germline CDR1 and CDR2 sequences are SGHNT and YYREEE (reference sequence). The CDR3 consists of 14 residues. V lost 6 bases and J 8 bases, leaving 17 bases between the germline ends. CDR3 sequence (DNA): TGTGCCAGCACCCCAACGGGTAGAGGAGAAAAACTGTTTTTT. Residues: CASTPTGRGEKLFF.

The J gene is TRBJ2-1, the V gene TRBV18; 7 nucleotides agree with TRBD2. Germline values: CDR1 KGHSH, CDR2 LQKENI. V lost 3 bases, J lost 7 bases, and 6 bases stayed unmatched. The CDR3 length is 14 residues. CDR3: CASSPASGENEQFF. CDR3 DNA: TGTGCCAGCTCACCGGCAAGCGGGGAGAATGAGCAGTTCTTC.

The genes are TRBV5-1 and TRBJ2-3; 11 positions match TRBD2. Germline CDR1 is SGHRS and CDR2 is YFSETQ. The CDR3 is made up of 16 amino acids. Trimming cost V 4 bases and J 6 bases; bases outside gene matches: 10. The chain's CDR3 is CASSTTSGGSRDTQYF. In DNA, the CDR3 is TGCGCCAGCAGCACAACTAGCGGGGGTTCGAGGGATACGCAGTATTTT.

The DNA of the CDR3 is TGTGCCAGCAGCTCCGGGACAGGGGGAAACACCATATATTTT. Encoded protein: CASSSGTGGNTIYF. This chain joins TRBV5-6 and TRBJ1-3; 9 bases fit TRBD1. The J segment lost 4 bases and the V segment lost 3 bases, leaving 2 bases of the junction unmatched. The V gene's germline CDR1 is SGHDT and CDR2 YYEEEE. This CDR3 contains 14 residues.

This clone has a handful of counts. J is TRBJ2-7 and V is TRBV7-9; 8 bases map to TRBD1. This CDR3 has 13 amino acids. Germline CDR1 reads SEHNR; CDR2 reads FQNEAQ (reference sequence). Trimming at V came to 5 bases and at J to 6 bases, leaving 6 bases not matched to a gene. CDR3 DNA sequence: TGTGCCAGCAGCCTCGACAGGGGTCGCGAGCAGTACTTC. Protein sequence: CASSLDRGREQYF.